This T cell receptor (beta chain) was captured in a study of blood T cell repertoires in COVID-19. Looking at the study overall: Donors in the United States, Italy and Spain gave samples during acute or convalescent COVID-19. The cDNA or gDNA used as material had been derived from T cells, B-cell-depleted T cells, or PBMCs.

The trim removed 0 bases at V and 4 bases at J, leaving 4 bases unmatched. Germline V gene sequence: CDR1 LGHDT, CDR2 YNNKEL (reference sequence). The CDR3 is made up of 15 amino acids. Study processing details: Quantification of nucleated cells was approximated via reference gene primer amplification. Method: immunoSEQ multiplex PCR; TCRdb's copy keeps in-frame clones and lacks some. Clone size and the V and J calls come from that table; the DNA yielded D and trimming. The sample shows about 150,000 clones, over 75% of them seen only once. This clone was counted a single time. V is TRBV3-1 (or the pseudogene TRBV3-2) and J is TRBJ2-3, with 7 bases aligning to TRBD2. Material: peripheral blood. The TCR comes from a human donor in a cohort sampled during active COVID-19. This CDR3 is CASSQDGGFSDTQYF. The CDR3 nucleotides read TGTGCCAGCAGCCAAGACGGGGGGTTTTCAGATACGCAGTATTTT.